The clone carrying this T cell receptor beta chain was detected only a few times. Its target is unknown. This entry comes from a study of cytomegalovirus exposure and HLA in healthy donors. As for the study in general: HLA-typed donors were the source of approximately 80 million unique TCRs held in an early data release.

Study observations and caveats: Reports state that TCR beta sequences accurately predicted most subjects' HLA-A and HLA-B alleles. A highly shared variant cluster was judged a likely technical artifact.

PCR was performed using 60 Vbeta and 13 Jbeta primers. Profiled with immunoSEQ multiplex PCR; TCRdb holds only in-frame clones, not every one. The sample includes about 150,000 clones, approximately 72% of them seen just once. The TCR originated in a man younger than 35 in good health and CMV-seronegative. The sequenced material came from PBMCs.

The CDR3 loop reads CASSQQGAGGNTIYF. The CDR3 region has the DNA TGCGCCAGCAGCCAACAGGGGGCTGGGGGAAACACCATATATTTT. The J gene is TRBJ1-3, the V gene TRBV4-1; 8 bases fit TRBD1. This CDR3 comprises 15 residues. CDR1 MGHRA and CDR2 YSYEKL come from the germline V gene. Trimming removed 2 bases from V and 4 bases from J; junction bases left unmatched: 4.